The clone carrying this T cell receptor beta chain turned up a few times. V lost 5 bases to trimming and J lost 2 bases; unmatched junction nucleotides: 5. CDR1 is MNHEY and CDR2 is SVGAGI in the germline V gene. This CDR3 region has 15 residues. This sample was included in a study of cytomegalovirus exposure and HLA in healthy donors. The PCR had 60 Vbeta and 13 Jbeta primers. Here immunoSEQ multiplex PCR was the method, and the copy in TCRdb shows in-frame clones only, minus some. The table has 100,000 to 150,000 clones, over 70% seen once. The receptor was isolated from a woman between 18 and 30 years old in good health and CMV-seronegative. The V gene is TRBV6-5, the J gene TRBJ1-4, with 7 bases lining up with TRBD1. Specimen: PBMCs. CDR3 DNA sequence: TGTGCCAGCAGTACGACAGGGTCGACTAATGAAAAACTGTTTTTT. It specifies CASSTTGSTNEKLFF.